The T cell receptor beta chain under discussion was sequenced for a study of blood T cell repertoires in COVID-19. Study-wide background: The samples span acute and convalescent COVID-19 from the United States, Italy and Spain. Sample material is recorded as cDNA or gDNA derived from T cells, B-cell-depleted T cells, or PBMCs.

Original handling: Estimates of nucleated cell counts were drawn from the amplification of reference gene primers. Repertoires were generated with immunoSEQ multiplex PCR, while TCRdb's copy carries only in-frame clones and drops some. V, J and clone size reflect that table, while D and trimming were determined from the DNA. The profile shows tens of thousands of clones, around 85% of them singletons. Trimming stripped 6 bases from V and 6 bases from J, with 20 bases between. Germline assignment: CDR1 MNHEY and CDR2 SVGEGT. The CDR3 contains 15 residues. The sequence was obtained from a human donor in a cohort sampled during active COVID-19. The donor label of this sample is uncertain. Sequenced material: peripheral blood. The gene calls are TRBV6-2 or TRBV6-3 and TRBJ1-2, with D possibly matching TRBD1 (6 bases). In DNA form, the CDR3 reads TGTGCCAGCAGCCGACCTCGGACAGACTCCAATGGCTACACCTTC. Protein: CASSRPRTDSNGYTF.